These T cell receptor beta chains were read from a single sample in a study of blood T cell repertoires in COVID-19. Data came from immunoSEQ multiplex PCR; TCRdb stores just in-frame clones and leaves some out. The sample shows 120,000 to 150,000 clones, roughly 76% of them seen only once. The sequenced material came from peripheral blood. These TCRs come from a human donor with acute or convalescent COVID-19. The donor label of this sample is uncertain. Both conserved end residues are part of each CDR3. Each record gives: clone size, D gene, V gene, J gene, CDR3 protein, CDR3 DNA. The D gene is left open where the match is weak. The size entry is marked missing in some rows and otherwise reads once, few, many or a size class.

NA	TRBD1	TRBV7-6	TRBJ1-2	CASSSASGQGTGYTF	TGTGCCAGCAGCTCAGCGTCGGGACAGGGAACCGGCTACACCTTC
NA	NA	TRBV6-1	TRBJ1-1	CASSERPEAFF	TGTGCCAGCAGTGAGCGTCCTGAAGCTTTCTTT
NA	TRBD1	TRBV7-8	TRBJ2-5	CASSEHRGETQYF	TGTGCCAGCAGCGAACACAGGGGAGAGACCCAGTACTTC
NA	NA	TRBV4-1	TRBJ1-3	CASSPNEGSGNTIYF	TGCGCCAGCAGCCCCAACGAGGGCTCTGGAAACACCATATATTTT
NA	NA	TRBV2	TRBJ1-6	CASTLQTINSPLHF	TGTGCCAGCACCCTACAGACAATTAATTCACCCCTCCACTTT
NA	TRBD1	TRBV5-5	TRBJ1-6	CASSVMTGSNSPLHF	TGTGCCAGCAGCGTCATGACAGGGAGTAATTCACCCCTCCACTTT
once	NA	TRBV25-1	TRBJ1-2	CASSRGFGYTF	TGTGCCAGCTCTAGGGGATTTGGCTACACCTTC
NA	NA	TRBV6-5	TRBJ1-2	CASSLLGGYGYTF	TGTGCCAGCAGCCTACTTGGCGGCTATGGCTACACCTTC
once	NA	TRBV2	TRBJ1-5	CASSGGPSQHF	TGTGCCAGCAGTGGGGGGCCCTCGCAGCATTTT
once	NA	TRBV12-3/TRBV12-4	TRBJ2-4	CASRSGWNIQYF	TGTGCCAGCCGTTCGGGGTGGAACATTCAGTACTTC
NA	TRBD1	TRBV13	TRBJ2-7	CASSFGQGHEQYF	TGTGCCAGCAGCTTCGGACAGGGGCACGAGCAGTACTTC
NA	NA	TRBV2	TRBJ1-5	CASSEGGVSNQPQHF	TGTGCCAGCAGTGAAGGGGGGGTTAGCAATCAGCCCCAGCATTTT
once	NA	TRBV6-4	TRBJ1-5	CASSPPKPQHF	TGTGCCAGCAGCCCCCCAAAGCCCCAGCATTTT
NA	TRBD1	TRBV25-1	TRBJ1-6	CASSEIEVRTGDSPLHF	TGTGCCAGCAGTGAAATTGAAGTTAGGACAGGGGATTCACCCCTCCACTTT
NA	NA	TRBV6-5	TRBJ2-5	CASSYSGRGETQYF	TGTGCCAGCAGTTACTCGGGCAGGGGAGAGACCCAGTACTTC
few	TRBD2	TRBV5-1	TRBJ2-5	CASSLRAGGGETQYF	TGCGCCAGCAGCTTAAGAGCGGGAGGAGGAGAGACCCAGTACTTC
NA	NA	TRBV7-2	TRBJ1-4	CASSRTTGNLFF	TGTGCCAGCAGCCGTACCACAGGGAACCTGTTTTTT
many	NA	TRBV18	TRBJ2-4	CASSPHPGESIQYF	TGTGCCAGCTCACCACACCCCGGGGAGAGCATTCAGTACTTC
NA	NA	TRBV6-5	TRBJ1-2	CASVGGVGYGYTF	TGTGCCAGCGTCGGAGGAGTTGGCTATGGCTACACCTTC
NA	NA	TRBV3-1/TRBV3-2	TRBJ1-1	CASSRGGREAFF	TGTGCCAGCAGCAGGGGAGGGCGGGAAGCTTTCTTT
NA	TRBD2	TRBV5-1	TRBJ2-1	CASSLPGTSGYNEQFF	TGCGCCAGCAGCTTGCCCGGGACTAGCGGATACAATGAGCAGTTCTTC
NA	NA	TRBV2	TRBJ2-6	CASSIRDFTSGANVLTF	TGTGCCAGCAGTATCCGGGACTTTACCTCTGGGGCCAACGTCCTGACTTTC
few	NA	TRBV3-1/TRBV3-2	TRBJ2-6	CASSLPSGSGANVLTF	TGTGCCAGCAGCCTCCCAAGCGGCTCTGGGGCCAACGTCCTGACTTTC
few	NA	TRBV5-4	TRBJ1-2	CAIQQGYGYTF	TGTGCCATCCAGCAGGGATATGGCTACACCTTC
NA	NA	TRBV27	TRBJ1-2	CASSRLGPNYGYTF	TGTGCCAGCAGTCGCCTTGGGCCTAACTATGGCTACACCTTC
NA	NA	TRBV5-1	TRBJ1-3	CASSPGSGNTIYF	TGCGCCAGCAGCCCAGGCTCTGGAAACACCATATATTTT
NA	NA	TRBV6-5	TRBJ1-3	CASRSGPAWNTIYF	TGTGCCAGCAGGAGCGGACCGGCTTGGAACACCATATATTTT
NA	TRBD2	TRBV2	TRBJ2-5	CASSEGRGGETQYF	TGTGCCAGCAGTGAAGGACGGGGGGGTGAGACCCAGTACTTC
NA	NA	TRBV27	TRBJ1-6	CASSPGGGASYNSPLHF	TGTGCCAGCAGTCCCGGAGGAGGGGCGTCCTATAATTCACCCCTCCACTTT
NA	NA	TRBV25-1	TRBJ1-1	CASRRGRGVRAFF	TGTGCCAGCAGGAGAGGTAGGGGTGTGAGAGCTTTCTTT
NA	NA	TRBV7-6	TRBJ1-3	CASSVLWGAGNTIYF	TGTGCCAGCAGCGTTCTTTGGGGAGCTGGAAACACCATATATTTT
NA	NA	TRBV7-9	TRBJ1-1	CAGGGDETEAFF	TGTGCCGGGGGAGGGGATGAAACTGAAGCTTTCTTT
NA	NA	TRBV19	TRBJ1-1	CASSLQGYEAFF	TGTGCCAGTAGCTTACAGGGTTACGAAGCTTTCTTT
NA	NA	TRBV11-2	TRBJ1-4	CASSLGTSTNEKLFF	TGTGCCAGCAGCTTAGGGACATCAACTAATGAAAAACTGTTTTTT
NA	NA	TRBV5-4	TRBJ2-5	CASSLQTGGPEETQYF	TGTGCCAGCAGCTTGCAGACGGGGGGCCCTGAAGAGACCCAGTACTTC